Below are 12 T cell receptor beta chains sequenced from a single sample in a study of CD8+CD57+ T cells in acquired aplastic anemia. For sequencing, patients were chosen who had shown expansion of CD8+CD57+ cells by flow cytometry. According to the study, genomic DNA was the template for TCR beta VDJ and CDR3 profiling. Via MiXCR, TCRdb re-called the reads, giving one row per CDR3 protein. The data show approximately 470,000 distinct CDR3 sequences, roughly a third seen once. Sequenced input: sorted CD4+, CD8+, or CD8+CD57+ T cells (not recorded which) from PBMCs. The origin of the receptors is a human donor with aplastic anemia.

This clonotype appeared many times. The CDR3 reads CASRDSPPVGYTF. DNA for the CDR3: TGTGCCAGCAGGGACAGCCCCCCCGTTGGCTACACCTTC. The J gene is TRBJ1-2, the V gene TRBV25-1; D may be TRBD1 (6 bases). Germline CDR1 MGHDK, CDR2 SYGVNS. Deletions cut 6 bases from V and 7 bases from J, with 15 bases between. The CDR3 is 13 residues long.

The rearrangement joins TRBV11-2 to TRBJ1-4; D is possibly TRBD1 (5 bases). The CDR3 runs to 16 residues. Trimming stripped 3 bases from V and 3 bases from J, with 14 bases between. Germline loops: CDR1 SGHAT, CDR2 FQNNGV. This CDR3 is CASSFRSGPPNEKLFF. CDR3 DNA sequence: TGTGCCAGCAGCTTTAGATCAGGGCCGCCTAATGAAAAACTGTTTTTT.

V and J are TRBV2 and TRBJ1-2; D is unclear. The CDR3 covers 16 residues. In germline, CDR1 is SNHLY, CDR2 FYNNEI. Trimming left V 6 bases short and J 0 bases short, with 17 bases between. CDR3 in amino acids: CASSPVDGETNYGYTF. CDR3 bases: TGTGCCAGCAGCCCAGTCGACGGCGAAACTAACTATGGCTACACCTTC.

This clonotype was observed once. The CDR3 DNA reads TGTGCCAGCAGCCGCCCTACAGGGATAGCGACTAATGAAAAACTGTTTTTT. As protein: CASSRPTGIATNEKLFF. The rearrangement joins TRBV12-3 or TRBV12-4 to TRBJ1-4; D perhaps matches TRBD1 (6 bases). This CDR3 has 17 amino acids. The V end was cut by 6 bases, the J end by 2 bases, with 19 bases between.

CDR3: CRPPGVDGYTF. The CDR3 DNA is TGCAGACCCCCAGGGGTAGATGGCTACACCTTC. The rearrangement uses TRBV29-1 and TRBJ1-2; D possibly corresponds to TRBD1 (6 bases). CDR3 size: 11 residues. The V gene's germline CDR1 is SQVTM and CDR2 ANQGSEA.

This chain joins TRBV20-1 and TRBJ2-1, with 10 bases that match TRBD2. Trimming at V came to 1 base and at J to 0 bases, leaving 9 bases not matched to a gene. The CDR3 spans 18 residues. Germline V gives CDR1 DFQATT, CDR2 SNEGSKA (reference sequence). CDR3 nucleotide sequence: TGCAGTGCTAGAGCATCTAGCGGGAGTATCGGCTCCTACAATGAGCAGTTCTTC. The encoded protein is CSARASSGSIGSYNEQFF.

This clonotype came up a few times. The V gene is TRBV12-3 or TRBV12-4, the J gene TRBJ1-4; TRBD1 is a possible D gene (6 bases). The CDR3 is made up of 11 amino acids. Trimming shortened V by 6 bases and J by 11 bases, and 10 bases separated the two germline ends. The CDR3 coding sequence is TGTGCCAGCAGCCAGGGGAGGAAACTGTTTTTT. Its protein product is CASSQGRKLFF.

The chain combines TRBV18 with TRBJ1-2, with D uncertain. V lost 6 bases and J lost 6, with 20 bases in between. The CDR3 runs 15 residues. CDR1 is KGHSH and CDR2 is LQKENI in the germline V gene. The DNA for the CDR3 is TGTGCCAGCTCGGTTACAAGATCGGGGAATAATGGCTACACCTTC. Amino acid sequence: CASSVTRSGNNGYTF.

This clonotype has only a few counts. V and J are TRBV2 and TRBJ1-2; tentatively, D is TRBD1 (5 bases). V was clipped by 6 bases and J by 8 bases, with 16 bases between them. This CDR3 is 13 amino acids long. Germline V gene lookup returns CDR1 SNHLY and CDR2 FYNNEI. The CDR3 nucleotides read TGTGCCAGCAGGGGGATGGGGGGTGGCGGCTACACCTTC. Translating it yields CASRGMGGGGYTF.

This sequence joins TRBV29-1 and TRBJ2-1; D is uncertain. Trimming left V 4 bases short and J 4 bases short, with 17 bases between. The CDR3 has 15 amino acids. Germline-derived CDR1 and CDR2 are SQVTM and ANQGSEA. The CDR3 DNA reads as TGCAGCGTTGGCCCCACCCGACTGCCATACAATGAGCAGTTCTTC. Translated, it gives CSVGPTRLPYNEQFF.

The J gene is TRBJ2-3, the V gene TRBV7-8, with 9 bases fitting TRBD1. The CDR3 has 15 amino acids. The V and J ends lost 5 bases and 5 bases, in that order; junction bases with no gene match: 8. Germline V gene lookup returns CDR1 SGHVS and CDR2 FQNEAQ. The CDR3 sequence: CASSETGGVVDTQYF. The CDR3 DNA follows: TGTGCCAGCAGCGAGACAGGGGGAGTGGTAGATACGCAGTATTTT.

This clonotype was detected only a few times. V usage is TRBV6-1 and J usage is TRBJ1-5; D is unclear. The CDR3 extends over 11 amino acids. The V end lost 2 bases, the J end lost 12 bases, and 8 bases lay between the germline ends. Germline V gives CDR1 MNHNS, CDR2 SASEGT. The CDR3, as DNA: TGTGCCAGCAGTGAAATGGATCGCCAGCATTTT. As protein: CASSEMDRQHF.